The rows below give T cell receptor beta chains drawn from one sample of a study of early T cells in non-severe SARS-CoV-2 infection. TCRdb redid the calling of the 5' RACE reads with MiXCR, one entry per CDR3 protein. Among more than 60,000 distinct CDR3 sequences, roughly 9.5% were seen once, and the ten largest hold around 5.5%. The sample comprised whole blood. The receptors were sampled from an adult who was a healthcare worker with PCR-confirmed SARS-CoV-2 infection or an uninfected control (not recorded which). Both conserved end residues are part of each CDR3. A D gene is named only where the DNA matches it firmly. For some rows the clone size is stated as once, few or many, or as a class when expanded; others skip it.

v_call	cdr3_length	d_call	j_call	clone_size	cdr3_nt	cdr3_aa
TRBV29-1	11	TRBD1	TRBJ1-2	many	TGCAGCGTTAGGGACAGGGATGGCTACACCTTC	CSVRDRDGYTF
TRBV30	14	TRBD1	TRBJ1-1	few	TGTGCCTGGAGCCCGGGACAGGGAAACACTGAAGCTTTCTTT	CAWSPGQGNTEAFF
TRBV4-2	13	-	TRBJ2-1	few	TGTGCCAGCAGCCAAGACCCGGACAATGAGCAGTTCTTC	CASSQDPDNEQFF
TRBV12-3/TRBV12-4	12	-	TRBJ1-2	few	TGTGCCAGCAGCCCCAGGCTTCGTGGCTACACCTTC	CASSPRLRGYTF
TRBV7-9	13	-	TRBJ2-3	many	TGTGCCAGCAGCGAGACTAGCACAGATACGCAGTATTTT	CASSETSTDTQYF
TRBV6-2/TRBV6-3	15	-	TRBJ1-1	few	TGTGCCAGCAGTTCCCGGTCAGTCGAGAACACTGAAGTTTTCTTT	CASSSRSVENTEVFF
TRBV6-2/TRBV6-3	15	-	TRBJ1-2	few	TGTGCCAGCAGTTACTCGATAGGGCAGAACTATGGCTACACCTTC	CASSYSIGQNYGYTF
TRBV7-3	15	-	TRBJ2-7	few	TGTGCCAGCAGCTTACACAGTCCTCCTTCCTACGAGCAGTACTTC	CASSLHSPPSYEQYF
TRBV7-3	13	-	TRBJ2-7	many	TGTGCCAGCAGCTTAGCGGAATCCTACGAGCAGTACTTC	CASSLAESYEQYF
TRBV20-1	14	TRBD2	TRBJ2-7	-	TGCAGTGCTATAAGACTAGCGGCGTCCTACGAGCAGTACTTC	CSAIRLAASYEQYF
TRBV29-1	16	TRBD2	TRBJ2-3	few	TGCAGCGTTGAGGGGCTAAAGCGGGAGGGCACAGATACGCAGTATTTT	CSVEGLKREGTDTQYF
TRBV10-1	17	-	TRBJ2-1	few	TGCGCCAGCAGTGACCCTGGGACTCAAACATCCTACAATGAGCAGTTCTTC	CASSDPGTQTSYNEQFF
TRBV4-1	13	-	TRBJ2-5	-	TGCGCCAGCAGCCAAGTAGGGCAAGAGACCCAGTACTTC	CASSQVGQETQYF
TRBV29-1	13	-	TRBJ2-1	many	TGCAGCGTGGGCGGGACAGCCTTCAAGGAGCAGTTCTTC	CSVGGTAFKEQFF
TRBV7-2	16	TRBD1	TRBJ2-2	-	TGTGCCAGCAGCTCCCAGGGGACAGAGAACACCGGGGAGCTGTTTTTT	CASSSQGTENTGELFF
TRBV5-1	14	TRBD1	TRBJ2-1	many	TGCGCCAGCAGCACGGACAGGGGTTACAATGAGCAGTTCTTC	CASSTDRGYNEQFF
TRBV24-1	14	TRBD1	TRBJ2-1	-	TGTGCCACCAGTGAAGGGACAGGGAATAATGAGCAGTTCTTC	CATSEGTGNNEQFF
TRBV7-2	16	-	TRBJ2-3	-	TGTGCCAGCAGCCCCCGTCGAGGATCTGATCTCCCTACGCAGTATTTT	CASSPRRGSDLPTQYF
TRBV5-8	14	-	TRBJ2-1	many	TGTGCCAGCAGCTTGACAGGGACCAACAATGAGCAGTTCTTC	CASSLTGTNNEQFF
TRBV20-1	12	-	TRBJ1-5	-	TGCAGTGCTAGAGAGGGGGATCAGCCCCAGCATTTT	CSAREGDQPQHF
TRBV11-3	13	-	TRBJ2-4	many	TGTGCCAGCAGCCCTGACAATTTTGGCATTCAGTACTTC	CASSPDNFGIQYF
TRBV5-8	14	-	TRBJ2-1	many	TGTGCCAGCAGCTTGGGGGCGGCAGGCGATGAGCAGTTCTTC	CASSLGAAGDEQFF
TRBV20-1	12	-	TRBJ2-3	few	TGCAGTGCCCGTGGGAACACAGATACGCAGTATTTT	CSARGNTDTQYF
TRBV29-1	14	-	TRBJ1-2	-	TGCAGCGTTGAAAGCTTACCGGTCGACTATGGCTACACCTTC	CSVESLPVDYGYTF
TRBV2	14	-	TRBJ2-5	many	TGTGCCAGCAGTCGAGCGGCGTACTCAGAGACCCAGTACTTC	CASSRAAYSETQYF
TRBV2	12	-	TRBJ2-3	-	TGTGCCAGCAGTGATATGGGGGGTACGCAGTATTTT	CASSDMGGTQYF
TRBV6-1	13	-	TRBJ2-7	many	TGTGCCAGCAGTGAAACGTACGAGTACGAGCAGTACTTC	CASSETYEYEQYF
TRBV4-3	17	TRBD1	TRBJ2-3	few	TGCGCCAGCAGCCAAGGACAACGGCAGGGGGCAACAGATACGCAGTATTTT	CASSQGQRQGATDTQYF
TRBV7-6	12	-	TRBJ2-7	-	TGTGCCAGCAGCTCGGGACCTTACGAGCAGTACTTC	CASSSGPYEQYF
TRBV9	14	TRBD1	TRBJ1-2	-	TGTGCCAGCAGCGGGGGGACAGCCCTCTATGGCTACACCTTC	CASSGGTALYGYTF
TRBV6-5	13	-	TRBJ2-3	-	TGTGCCAGCAGTCCCGGCCCCACAGATACGCAGTATTTT	CASSPGPTDTQYF
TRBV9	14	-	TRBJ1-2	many	TGTGCCAGCAGCGTAGCGACAGCTAACTATGGCTACACCTTC	CASSVATANYGYTF
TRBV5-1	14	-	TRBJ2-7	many	TGCGCCAGCAGCTTATCTAACAGGGTAACCGAGCAGTACTTC	CASSLSNRVTEQYF
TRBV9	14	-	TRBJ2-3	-	TGTGCCAGCAGCGTAGCACTAGCTACAGATACGCAGTATTTT	CASSVALATDTQYF
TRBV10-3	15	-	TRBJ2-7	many	TGTGCCATCAGCGCATTCAGGGAACTCCTAAACGAGCAGTACTTC	CAISAFRELLNEQYF
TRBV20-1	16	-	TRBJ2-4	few	TGCAGTGCTAGAGATCGCAGGGACGGGGGCCGAAACATTCAGTACTTC	CSARDRRDGGRNIQYF
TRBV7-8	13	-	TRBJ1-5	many	TGTGCCAGCAGCTTAGAGAGCAATCAGCCCCAGCATTTT	CASSLESNQPQHF
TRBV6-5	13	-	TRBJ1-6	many	TGTGCCAGCAGTACCGACAGCGATTCACCCCTCCACTTT	CASSTDSDSPLHF
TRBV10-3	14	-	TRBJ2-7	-	TGTGCCATCAGGAGGGGGGCGGACCTGGGCGAGCAGTACTTC	CAIRRGADLGEQYF
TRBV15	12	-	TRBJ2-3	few	TGTGCCACCAGCCCATACACAGATACGCAGTATTTT	CATSPYTDTQYF
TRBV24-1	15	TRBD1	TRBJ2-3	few	TGTGCCACCAGTGATCCTGGACAGGGTACAGATACGCAGTATTTT	CATSDPGQGTDTQYF
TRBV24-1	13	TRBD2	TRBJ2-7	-	TGTGCCACCAGTGAGGTAGCGGGAGGGCCTCAATACTTC	CATSEVAGGPQYF